These 4 T cell receptor beta chains were sequenced from one sample in a study of blood T cell repertoires in COVID-19. Measured with immunoSEQ multiplex PCR; TCRdb has only the in-frame clones, and not every one. The table shows a few hundred thousand clones, with roughly nine tenths occurring only once. The sample was peripheral blood. All receptors come from a woman aged 25 to 39 with COVID-19, enrolled during active disease.

At least ten counts were recorded for this clone. The J gene is TRBJ1-4, the V gene TRBV4-3, with 8 bases aligning to TRBD1. Germline loops: CDR1 LGHNA, CDR2 YSLEER. The CDR3 covers 17 residues. V shed 1 base and J 7 bases; nucleotides not matched to a gene: 11. CDR3 amino acids: CASSQGGDRGAVEKLFF. The CDR3 bases are TGCGCCAGCAGCCAAGGTGGTGACAGGGGCGCGGTTGAAAAACTGTTTTTT.

The rearrangement joins TRBV27 to TRBJ2-5; 9 bases fit TRBD1. CDR3 size: 14 residues. V lost 6 bases and J lost 5; bases outside the gene matches: 7. Germline CDR1 and CDR2: MNHEY and SMNVEV (reference sequence). CDR3 bases: TGTGCCAGCAGACCCACCGGGACAGGGGAGACCCAGTACTTC. It specifies CASRPTGTGETQYF.

The chain carries TRBV19 and TRBJ2-1; 10 bases fit TRBD2. Germline assignment: CDR1 LNHDA and CDR2 SQIVND (reference sequence). V lost 1 base, J lost 0 bases, and 6 bases stayed unmatched. The CDR3 extends over 18 amino acids. The CDR3 sequence is CASSIGLAGALSYNEQFF. The DNA for the CDR3 is TGTGCCAGTAGTATAGGCCTAGCGGGGGCCCTCTCCTACAATGAGCAGTTCTTC.

The gene calls are TRBV19 and TRBJ2-1; possibly TRBD2 for D (6 bases). There are 14 residues in the CDR3. With 8 bases removed from V and 3 bases from J, the gap between germline ends came to 14 bases. Germline V gene lookup returns CDR1 LNHDA and CDR2 SQIVND (reference sequence). The CDR3 DNA reads TGTGCCAGTTGGGACTTTTCAGGCTACAATGAGCAGTTCTTC. Protein: CASWDFSGYNEQFF.